Listed below are T cell receptor beta chains from one sample, sequenced in a study of blood T cell repertoires in COVID-19. Sequencing was performed with immunoSEQ multiplex PCR; in TCRdb, only in-frame clones are kept and a portion is missing. This repertoire shows 200,000 to 250,000 clones, roughly 75% found once; its top ten account for roughly 6%. Sequencing was performed on peripheral blood. The receptors derive from a woman in her seventies with acute or convalescent COVID-19. Both conserved end residues are part of each CDR3. Fields, in order: J gene, clone size, V gene, D gene, CDR3 protein. A D gene is named only where the DNA matches it firmly. For some rows the clone size is stated as once, few or many, or as a class when expanded; others skip it.

>TRBJ1-3|few|TRBV11-2|-
CASSPYQGGGNTIYF
>TRBJ1-2|-|TRBV2|-
CASSSQVFADGYTF
>TRBJ2-5|-|TRBV5-1|TRBD2
CASMPSGRGQETQYF
>TRBJ2-1|-|TRBV11-2|TRBD2
CASRAAGGAYNEQFF
>TRBJ2-3|-|TRBV14|-
CASSPLGAGRGTDTQYF
>TRBJ1-1|-|TRBV9|-
CASSVEEVNPMNTEAFF
>TRBJ1-1|-|TRBV19|-
CASSMDRYMNTEAFF
>TRBJ2-2|-|TRBV9|-
CASSAPQFRDTANTGELFF
>TRBJ1-2|-|TRBV12-3/TRBV12-4|TRBD1
CASSPDRGLGYTF
>TRBJ2-1|-|TRBV27|-
CASSFGGANEQFF
>TRBJ2-3|once|TRBV29-1|-
CSVAGASSTDTQYF
>TRBJ2-2|-|TRBV7-2|-
CASSLDSHGELFF
>TRBJ2-5|-|TRBV29-1|-
CSVVRMAGETQYF
>TRBJ2-2|few|TRBV3-1/TRBV3-2|-
CASSQGLATGTGELFF
>TRBJ2-7|-|TRBV28|-
CASSLRGSTYEQYF
>TRBJ2-6|-|TRBV3-1/TRBV3-2|TRBD1
CASSHKGGWGSGANVLTF
>TRBJ2-5|-|TRBV7-3|TRBD2
CASSVTSGSGETQYF
>TRBJ2-4|once|TRBV14|-
CASSQTGTIQYF
>TRBJ1-2|-|TRBV11-2|-
CASSLRGDVGYGYTF
>TRBJ1-2|once|TRBV2|TRBD1
CASSGPRLGQGSETF
>TRBJ2-7|once|TRBV13|TRBD1
CASSIGQGAYYEQYF
>TRBJ2-7|-|TRBV7-9|TRBD2
CASSLDLADPSGEQYF
>TRBJ1-4|-|TRBV28|-
CASSFGSNEKLFF
>TRBJ2-1|-|TRBV4-1|TRBD2
CASSQDGAGLAGVHEQFF
>TRBJ2-7|-|TRBV30|TRBD2
CAWNRGGPYEQYF
>TRBJ2-7|once|TRBV7-2|-
CASSLQGQPRGEQYF
>TRBJ1-3|-|TRBV15|-
CATSSRGSSGNTIYF
>TRBJ1-5|-|TRBV19|-
CASSSSSNQPQHF
>TRBJ2-7|-|TRBV18|TRBD1
CASSPTGVPYEQYF
>TRBJ1-1|once|TRBV18|-
CASSPPNGYTEAFF
>TRBJ2-7|-|TRBV5-6|-
CASSFPRQNPYEQYF
>TRBJ2-1|-|TRBV10-3|TRBD2
CAISDGGGDNEQFF
>TRBJ2-1|-|TRBV11-3|TRBD2
CASSLGTSGSDEQFF
>TRBJ1-2|few|TRBV5-4|-
CASSFRENYGYTF
>TRBJ2-7|once|TRBV19|-
CASSTQDPTRSAHEQYF
>TRBJ2-3|-|TRBV28|TRBD2
CASSTSLAGGVDTQYF
>TRBJ2-3|-|TRBV6-5|-
CASNRDTPSTDTQYF
>TRBJ2-5|-|TRBV28|TRBD2
CASSFSGRAETQYF
>TRBJ2-3|-|TRBV7-6|TRBD2
CASSLSGRSTDTQYF
>TRBJ2-2|once|TRBV11-2|-
CASSSFIGNTGELFF
>TRBJ1-6|-|TRBV5-1|TRBD1
CASSLAGTGFGSPLHF
>TRBJ2-2|few|TRBV5-1|TRBD2
CASSQELAGAPPGELFF
>TRBJ2-3|-|TRBV19|-
CASSILDSSGGTDTQYF
>TRBJ2-7|-|TRBV5-1|TRBD1
CASSRGTGAAVSSYEQYF
>TRBJ2-2|-|TRBV27|-
CASSTRGVDTGELFF
>TRBJ1-4|-|TRBV27|TRBD1
CASSSGWGDRNEKLFF
>TRBJ2-7|-|TRBV4-2|TRBD2
CASSQAGTRAYEQYF
>TRBJ2-7|-|TRBV29-1|TRBD2
CSVGGSGRSYEQYF
>TRBJ2-5|-|TRBV29-1|-
CSARDSETQYF
>TRBJ2-3|-|TRBV2|TRBD1
CASSEYGQGGTDTQYF
>TRBJ2-7|-|TRBV19|-
CASSDSYEQYF
>TRBJ2-1|once|TRBV18|TRBD2
CASSEPGLAGGDEQFF
>TRBJ2-5|-|TRBV27|TRBD2
CASSLWGGETQYF